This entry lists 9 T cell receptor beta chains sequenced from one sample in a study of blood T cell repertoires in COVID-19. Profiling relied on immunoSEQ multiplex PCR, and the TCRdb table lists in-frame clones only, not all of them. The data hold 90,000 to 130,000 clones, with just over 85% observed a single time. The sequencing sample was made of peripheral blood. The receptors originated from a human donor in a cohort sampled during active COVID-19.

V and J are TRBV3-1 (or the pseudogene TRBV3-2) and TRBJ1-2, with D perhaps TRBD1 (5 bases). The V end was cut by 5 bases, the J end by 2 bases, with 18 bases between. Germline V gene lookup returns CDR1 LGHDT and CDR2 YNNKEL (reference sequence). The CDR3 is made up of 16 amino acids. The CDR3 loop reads CASSSRGGGANYGYTF. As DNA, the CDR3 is TGTGCCAGCAGCAGTCGCGGGGGTGGGGCGAACTATGGCTACACCTTC.

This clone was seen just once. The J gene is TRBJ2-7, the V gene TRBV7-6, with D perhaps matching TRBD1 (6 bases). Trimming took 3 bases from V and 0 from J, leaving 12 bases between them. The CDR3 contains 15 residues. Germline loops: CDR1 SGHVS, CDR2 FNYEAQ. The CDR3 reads CASSLTGPSSYEQYF. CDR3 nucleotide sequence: TGTGCCAGCAGCTTGACAGGACCCAGCTCCTACGAGCAGTACTTC.

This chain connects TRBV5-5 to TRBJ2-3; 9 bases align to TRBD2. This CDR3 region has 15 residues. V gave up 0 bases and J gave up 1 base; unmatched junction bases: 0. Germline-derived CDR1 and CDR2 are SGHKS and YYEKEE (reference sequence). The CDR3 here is CASSLGTSGTDTQYF. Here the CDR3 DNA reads TGTGCCAGCAGCTTGGGGACTAGCGGCACAGATACGCAGTATTTT.

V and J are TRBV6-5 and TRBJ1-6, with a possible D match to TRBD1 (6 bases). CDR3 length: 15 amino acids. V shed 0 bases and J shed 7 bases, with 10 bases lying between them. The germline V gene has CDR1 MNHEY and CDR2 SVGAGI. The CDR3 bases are TGTGCCAGCAGTTACTCGGACAGTATCAATTCACCCCTCCACTTT. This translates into CASSYSDSINSPLHF.

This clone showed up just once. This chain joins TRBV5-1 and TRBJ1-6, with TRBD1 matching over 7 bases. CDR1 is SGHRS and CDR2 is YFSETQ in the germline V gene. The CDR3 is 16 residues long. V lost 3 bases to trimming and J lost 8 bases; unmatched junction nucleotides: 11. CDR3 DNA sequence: TGCGCCAGCAGCTGGGGAACGACAGGGTTGGATTCACCCCTCCACTTT. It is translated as CASSWGTTGLDSPLHF.

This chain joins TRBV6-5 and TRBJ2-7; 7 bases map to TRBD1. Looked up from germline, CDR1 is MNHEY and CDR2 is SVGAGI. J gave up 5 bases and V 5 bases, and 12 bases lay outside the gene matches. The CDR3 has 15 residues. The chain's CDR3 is CASSPDPGQLDEQYF. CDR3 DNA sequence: TGTGCCAGCAGTCCTGACCCGGGACAGCTGGACGAGCAGTACTTC.

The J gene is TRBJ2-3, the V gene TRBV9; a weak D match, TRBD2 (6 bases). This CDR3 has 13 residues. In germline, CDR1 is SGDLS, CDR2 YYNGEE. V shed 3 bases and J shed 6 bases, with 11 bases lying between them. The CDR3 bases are TGTGCCAGCAGCGCGGGGGTCTCGGATACGCAGTATTTT. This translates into CASSAGVSDTQYF. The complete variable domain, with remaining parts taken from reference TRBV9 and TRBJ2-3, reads DSGVTQTPKHLITATGQRVTLRCSPRSGDLSVYWYQQSLDQGLQFLIQYYNGEERAKGNILERFSAQQFPDLHSELNLSSLELGDSALYFCASSAGVSDTQYFGPGTRLTVL.

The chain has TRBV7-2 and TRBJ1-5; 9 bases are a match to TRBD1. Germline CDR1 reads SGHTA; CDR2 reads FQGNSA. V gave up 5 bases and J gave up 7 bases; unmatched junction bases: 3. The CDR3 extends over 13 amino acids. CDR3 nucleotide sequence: TGTGCCAGCAGCAGGGACAGGGTGCAGCCCCAGCATTTT. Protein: CASSRDRVQPQHF.

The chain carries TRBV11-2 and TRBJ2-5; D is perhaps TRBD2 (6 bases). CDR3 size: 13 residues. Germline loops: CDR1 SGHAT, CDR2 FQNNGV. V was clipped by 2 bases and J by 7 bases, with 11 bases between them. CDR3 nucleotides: TGTGCCAGCAGCTTACAATCCGGGGGGACCCAGTACTTC. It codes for CASSLQSGGTQYF.